The 27 T cell receptor beta chains below come from one sample, sequenced in a study of blood T cell repertoires in COVID-19. TCRdb keeps only in-frame clones here, not all; method: immunoSEQ multiplex PCR. The sample includes some 500,000 clones, 85% to 90% of them seen just once. Source material: peripheral blood. These receptor sequences come from a woman aged 45-65 years with COVID-19, enrolled during active disease.

J is TRBJ1-2 and V is TRBV7-2, with D perhaps matching TRBD1 (6 bases). V lost 7 bases, J lost 5 bases, and 20 bases lay in between. The germline gives CDR1 SGHTA, CDR2 FQGNSA. This CDR3 is built from 15 residues. The CDR3 sequence: CASTDGVGGWYGYTF. The DNA for the CDR3 is TGTGCCAGCACCGACGGGGTAGGGGGTTGGTATGGCTACACCTTC.

This chain joins TRBV9 and TRBJ2-3, with TRBD2 as a possible D gene (6 bases). Trimming removed 3 bases at V and 2 bases at J, with 10 bases between. The CDR3 sequence is 14 residues long. CDR1 and CDR2 from the germline V gene are SGDLS and YYNGEE. The CDR3 loop reads CASSEAGFTDTQYF. The CDR3 DNA sequence: TGTGCCAGCAGCGAGGCGGGGTTCACAGATACGCAGTATTTT.

The chain carries TRBV6-1 and TRBJ2-3; D possibly corresponds to TRBD1 (5 bases). V was cut by 1 base and J by 5 bases, with 7 bases left in between. The length of the CDR3 is 13 residues. Per the germline V gene, CDR1 is MNHNS and CDR2 is SASEGT. CDR3 nucleotides: TGTGCCAGCAGTGAAGGACAGCGAGATACGCAGTATTTT. This translates into CASSEGQRDTQYF.

This sequence joins TRBV11-2 and TRBJ1-1, with D unresolved. Germline-derived CDR1 and CDR2 are SGHAT and FQNNGV. This CDR3 has 13 residues. The V and J ends lost 1 base and 3 bases respectively, with 6 bases between them. The CDR3 spells CASSLVADTEAFF. CDR3 bases: TGTGCCAGCAGCTTAGTTGCGGACACTGAAGCTTTCTTT.

This chain connects TRBV7-2 to TRBJ1-2; 12 positions match TRBD1. The V gene's germline CDR1 is SGHTA and CDR2 FQGNSA. J was trimmed by 2 bases and V by 4 bases; bases with no gene match: 14. The CDR3 is 19 amino acids. CDR3 in DNA: TGTGCCAGCAGCTCGTCTCGTCTCCCGGGACAGGGGGCGAACTATGGCTACACCTTC. Its translation is CASSSSRLPGQGANYGYTF.

Note on this clone: The same CDR3 can be traced to other DNA sequences in this sample. The chain links TRBV6-5 to TRBJ1-1, with unresolved D. V lost 4 bases, J lost 5 bases, and 8 bases lay in between. Germline V CDR1 and CDR2: MNHEY, SVGAGI. The CDR3 is made up of 12 amino acids. The CDR3 sequence: CASSSPGTEAFF. The CDR3 bases are TGTGCCAGCAGTTCTCCCGGGACTGAAGCTTTCTTT.

DNA of the CDR3: TGTGCCAGCAGCTTTGGGGGGGCCGAAGCTTTCTTT. This sequence encodes CASSFGGAEAFF. This rearrangement joins TRBV11-3 to TRBJ1-1, with a weak D call TRBD1 (6 bases). V lost 3 bases, J lost 8 bases, and 10 bases lay in between. The CDR3 loop spans 12 amino acids. Germline CDR1 and CDR2: SGHNT and YENEEA.

Here the CDR3 DNA reads TGTGCCAGCAGTTCCCTCGGAGGACAGGGGCCGTCTAACTATGGCTACACCTTC. It yields the protein CASSSLGGQGPSNYGYTF. This rearrangement joins TRBV28 to TRBJ1-2, with 9 bases identical to TRBD1. Per the germline V gene, CDR1 is MDHEN and CDR2 is SYDVKM. Trimming took 4 bases from V and 0 from J; bases not matched to a gene: 12. The CDR3 totals 18 residues.

The gene calls are TRBV24-1 and TRBJ2-5; no clear D. V gave up 0 bases and J gave up 0 bases, with 4 bases separating them. CDR3 length equals 14 residues. Per germline, CDR1 KGHDR and CDR2 SFDVKD. The CDR3 coding sequence is TGTGCCACCAGTGATTTGGCAGACCAAGAGACCCAGTACTTC. The encoded protein is CATSDLADQETQYF.

V is TRBV12-1 and J is TRBJ2-5; the D segment call TRBD1 is taken from the table without a DNA check. TRBV12-1 is given as a pseudogene. The CDR3 is 13 amino acids. CDR3 sequence: CASSPPKRGTQYF. CDR3 coding DNA: TGTGCCAGCAGCCCCCCTAAAAGGGGGACCCAGTACTTC.

The chain has TRBV6-6 and TRBJ2-7; tentative D call: TRBD2 (5 bases). The CDR3 loop spans 15 amino acids. The germline CDR1 and CDR2 sequences are MNHNY and SVGAGI (reference sequence). Deletions cut 8 bases from V and 3 bases from J, with 20 bases between. The chain's CDR3 is CASGPGLASIYEQYF. CDR3 DNA: TGTGCCAGCGGCCCCGGACTCGCGTCCATCTACGAGCAGTACTTC.

The chain couples TRBV6-5 to TRBJ1-1; 10 bases map to TRBD1. The CDR3 is made up of 16 amino acids. J lost 2 bases, V lost 4 bases, and 7 bases had no gene match. CDR1 and CDR2 from the germline V gene are MNHEY and SVGAGI. The CDR3 region is CASSSDRGPSNTEAFF. The CDR3 DNA reads as TGTGCCAGCAGTTCCGACAGGGGGCCATCAAACACTGAAGCTTTCTTT.

The rearrangement uses TRBV28 and TRBJ2-5; TRBD2 matches 11 bases. J lost 2 bases, V lost 4 bases, and 3 bases had no gene match. CDR3 length equals 15 residues. Germline-derived CDR1 and CDR2 are MDHEN and SYDVKM. CDR3 amino acids: CASSSIAGGQETQYF. The CDR3 nucleotides are TGTGCCAGCAGTTCAATAGCGGGGGGGCAAGAGACCCAGTACTTC.

This clone was detected only once. This chain links TRBV19 with TRBJ1-5; 7 nucleotides agree with TRBD1. The CDR3 consists of 17 residues. Looked up from germline, CDR1 is LNHDA and CDR2 is SQIVND (reference sequence). V lost 1 base to trimming and J lost 0 bases; unmatched junction nucleotides: 6. CDR3 in amino acids: CASSIGGTDYSNQPQHF. CDR3 bases: TGTGCCAGTAGTATAGGAGGGACAGACTATAGCAATCAGCCCCAGCATTTT.

This chain joins TRBV5-1 and TRBJ2-5; D is perhaps TRBD1 (6 bases). CDR1 and CDR2 from the germline V gene are SGHRS and YFSETQ. V was shortened by 5 bases and J by 3 bases, with 8 bases between the two germline ends. The CDR3 is 12 residues long. The CDR3 coding sequence is TGCGCCAGCAGTGGGGACAAAGAGACCCAGTACTTC. This encodes CASSGDKETQYF.

This chain joins TRBV10-2 and TRBJ2-7, with a possible D match to TRBD1 (7 bases). Trimming removed 3 bases from V and 5 bases from J, with 23 bases in between. Per germline, CDR1 WSHSY and CDR2 SAAADI. The CDR3 consists of 17 residues. This CDR3 is CASSDPGRGGGRNEQYF. CDR3 coding DNA: TGCGCCAGCAGTGACCCCGGGAGAGGGGGCGGTAGGAACGAGCAGTACTTC.

This chain connects TRBV5-1 to TRBJ2-2, with D possibly TRBD1 on 5 matching bases. CDR3 length equals 15 residues. Germline CDR1 is SGHRS and CDR2 is YFSETQ. The V gene lost 0 bases and the J gene lost 0 bases, with 6 bases spanning the gap. The CDR3 is CASSLEGSNTGELFF. The CDR3 DNA follows: TGCGCCAGCAGCTTGGAGGGGTCGAACACCGGGGAGCTGTTTTTT.

This clone was picked up one time. This chain connects TRBV12-3 or TRBV12-4 to TRBJ1-2; no firm D call. The CDR3 consists of 12 residues. The V end lost 6 bases, the J end lost 4 bases, and 9 bases lay between the germline ends. CDR3 in DNA: TGTGCCAGCAGCCTTGGGCGCTATGGCTACACCTTC. It encodes CASSLGRYGYTF.

The chain uses TRBV12-5 and TRBJ2-7; 8 bases align to TRBD1. Per the germline V gene, CDR1 is LGHNT and CDR2 is FRNRAP. Trimming took 5 bases from V and 2 from J; bases not matched to a gene: 5. The CDR3 extends over 14 amino acids. CDR3 nucleotides: TGTGCTAGTGGTCCCCGACAGGGGACCTACGAGCAGTACTTC. Translated, it gives CASGPRQGTYEQYF. Together with reference TRBV12-5 and TRBJ2-7, the CDR3 gives the full variable domain: DARVTQTPRHKVTEMGQEVTMRCQPILGHNTVFWYRQTMMQGLELLAYFRNRAPLDDSGMPKDRFSAEMPDATLATLKIQPSEPRDSAVYFCASGPRQGTYEQYFGPGTRLTVT.

The chain combines TRBV7-9 with TRBJ2-3; D unresolved. V shed 5 bases and J shed 0 bases, with 3 bases lying between them. This CDR3 spans 12 amino acids. The germline gives CDR1 SEHNR, CDR2 FQNEAQ (reference sequence). The CDR3, as DNA: TGTGCCAGCAGCCAAAGCACAGATACGCAGTATTTT. It codes for CASSQSTDTQYF.

The chain is built from TRBV6-6 and TRBJ1-1, with 11 positions matching TRBD1. The trim removed 4 bases at V and 5 bases at J, leaving 9 bases unmatched. This CDR3 spans 16 amino acids. Germline CDR1 and CDR2: MNHNY and SVGAGI (reference sequence). CDR3 sequence (DNA): TGTGCCAGCAGTTCAACACGGACAGGGGGCTTTACTGAAGCTTTCTTT. This translates into CASSSTRTGGFTEAFF.

This chain joins TRBV29-1 and TRBJ2-7; 12 nucleotides match TRBD1. The germline V gene encodes CDR1 SQVTM and CDR2 ANQGSEA. CDR3 size: 13 residues. The V and J ends lost 7 bases and 6 bases, in that order; junction bases with no gene match: 7. CDR3 DNA sequence: TGCAGCGCGTCCGGGACAGGGGGCGGCGAGCAGTACTTC. It codes for CSASGTGGGEQYF.

The V and J genes are TRBV5-1 and TRBJ2-3; possibly TRBD2 for D (5 bases). With 2 bases removed from V and 0 bases from J, the gap between germline ends came to 7 bases. This CDR3 has 14 residues. Germline loops: CDR1 SGHRS, CDR2 YFSETQ. CDR3 DNA: TGCGCCAGCAGCTTCGGGGATAGCACAGATACGCAGTATTTT. Its translation is CASSFGDSTDTQYF. Filled out from reference TRBV5-1 and TRBJ2-3, the complete variable domain reads KAGVTQTPRYLIKTRGQQVTLSCSPISGHRSVSWYQQTPGQGLQFLFEYFSETQRNKGNFPGRFSGRQFSNSRSEMNVSTLELGDSALYLCASSFGDSTDTQYFGPGTRLTVL.

The chain has TRBV19 and TRBJ1-1; 7 nucleotides line up with TRBD1. The length of the CDR3 is 15 residues. V was pared by 1 base and J by 1 base, with 3 bases of the junction left unmatched. Germline V gene sequence: CDR1 LNHDA, CDR2 SQIVND (reference sequence). The CDR3 sequence is CASSIAGTENTEAFF. The DNA for the CDR3 is TGTGCCAGTAGTATAGCAGGGACAGAGAACACTGAAGCTTTCTTT.

CDR3 DNA sequence: TGTGCCAGCAGTCCAAGAGTGGGCGTCACTGAAGCTTTCTTT. Translation gives CASSPRVGVTEAFF. The chain carries TRBV3-1 (or the pseudogene TRBV3-2) and TRBJ1-1, with D hard to call. Trimming pared 6 bases from V and 4 bases from J, leaving 15 bases between. The length of the CDR3 is 14 residues. The V gene's germline CDR1 is LGHDT and CDR2 YNNKEL (reference sequence).

This clone was counted once. This chain connects TRBV9 to TRBJ2-7; perhaps TRBD2 as D (6 bases). Germline CDR1 is SGDLS and CDR2 is YYNGEE. Trimming removed 2 bases at V and 6 bases at J, with 9 bases between. The CDR3 consists of 12 residues. In DNA, the CDR3 is TGTGCCAGCAGCGTTTTGGGGGGCGAGCAGTACTTC. Protein sequence: CASSVLGGEQYF.

Note on this clone: In the same sample, other DNA sequences code for this CDR3. The chain combines TRBV30 with TRBJ1-5; perhaps TRBD1 as D (5 bases). Trimming pared 0 bases from V and 2 bases from J, leaving 8 bases between. Germline CDR1 is GTSNPN and CDR2 is SVGIG (reference sequence). The CDR3 has 14 amino acids. This chain's CDR3 is CAWSVGVGNQPQHF. The CDR3, as DNA: TGTGCCTGGAGTGTAGGGGTGGGCAATCAGCCCCAGCATTTT.